The clone carrying this T cell receptor beta chain was found once. Its cognate antigen is unknown. CDR3 length equals 15 residues. Germline lookup yields CDR1 SGHDT and CDR2 YYEEEE. Trimming at V came to 2 bases and at J to 4 bases, leaving 9 bases not matched to a gene. The sample is drawn from a study of T cell responses to AZD1222 COVID-19 vaccine. Findings and caveats of the study: Following two doses of AZD1222, Spike-specific TCR breadth and depth rose. Only 5 or 6 AZD1222 recipients were seropositive at baseline. White British people made up most donors, females outnumbered males, and clonal diversity was possibly underestimated.

Clones were sequenced by immunoSEQ multiplex PCR, and TCRdb holds only the in-frame ones, with some missing. Here the sample spans more than 95,000 clones, about 85% being singletons. The chain couples TRBV5-6 to TRBJ2-7; TRBD2 aligns across 7 bases. The clonotype originates from an adult who received the AZD1222 COVID-19 vaccine. Sequenced here: peripheral blood, sampled 28 days after the second AZD1222 dose. DNA for the CDR3: TGTGCCAGCAGCTTCGGACTATCCGGGGGGTACGAGCAGTACTTC. Its translation is CASSFGLSGGYEQYF.